What follows are 3 T cell receptor beta chains derived from one specimen sequenced in a study of T cell responses to AZD1222 COVID-19 vaccine. TCRdb's table, derived via immunoSEQ multiplex PCR, lists solely in-frame clones and lacks some. The data contain roughly 150,000 clones, roughly 93% of them seen just once; the ten biggest clones take up 1.9%. Sample: peripheral blood, taken 28 days after the second AZD1222 dose. These receptors were obtained from an adult who received the AZD1222 COVID-19 vaccine.

This clone was counted between two and nine times. The chain links TRBV7-8 to TRBJ2-7; D gene uncertain. The CDR3 is 13 amino acids. V dropped 5 bases and J dropped 2 bases, with 10 bases sitting between them. Germline loops: CDR1 SGHVS, CDR2 FQNEAQ. The CDR3 DNA reads as TGTGCCAGCAGCCGGCTACAGACCTACGAGCAGTACTTC. Translating it yields CASSRLQTYEQYF.

V gene TRBV18 combines with J gene TRBJ1-1; possibly TRBD1 for D (6 bases). The CDR3 consists of 13 residues. Germline CDR1 and CDR2: KGHSH and LQKENI. The V and J ends lost 2 bases and 8 bases respectively, with 12 bases between them. CDR3 in DNA: TGTGCCAGCTCACCAGCAAAGGACAGCGAAGCTTTCTTT. Its translation: CASSPAKDSEAFF.

This clone was observed a single time. V is TRBV13 and J is TRBJ2-1, with 10 bases lining up with TRBD2. The junction had 9 bases not matched to a gene; V was cut back by 6 bases and J by 4 bases. The V gene's germline CDR1 is PRHDT and CDR2 FYEKMQ (reference sequence). This CDR3 spans 16 amino acids. In DNA form, the CDR3 reads TGTGCCAGCAGAAGCGGGGGGGCCCGGGGATACAATGAGCAGTTCTTC. It encodes CASRSGGARGYNEQFF.